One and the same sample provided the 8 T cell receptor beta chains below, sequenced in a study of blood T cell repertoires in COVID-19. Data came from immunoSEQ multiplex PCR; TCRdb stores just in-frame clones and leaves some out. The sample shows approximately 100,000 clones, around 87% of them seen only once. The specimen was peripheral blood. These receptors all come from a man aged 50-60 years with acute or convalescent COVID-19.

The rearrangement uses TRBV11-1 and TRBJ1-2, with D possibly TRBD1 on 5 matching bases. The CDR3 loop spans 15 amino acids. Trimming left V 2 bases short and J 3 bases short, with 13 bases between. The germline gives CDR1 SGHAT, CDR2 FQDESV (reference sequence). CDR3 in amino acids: CASSLPGREDYGYTF. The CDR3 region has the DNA TGTGCCAGCAGCTTACCCGGCAGGGAGGACTATGGCTACACCTTC.

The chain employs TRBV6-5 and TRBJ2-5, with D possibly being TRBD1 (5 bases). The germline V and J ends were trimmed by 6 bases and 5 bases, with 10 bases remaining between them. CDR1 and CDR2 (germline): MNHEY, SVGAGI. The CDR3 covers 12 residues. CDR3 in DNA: TGTGCCAGCAGCACAGGTGGGGAGACCCAGTACTTC. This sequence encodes CASSTGGETQYF.

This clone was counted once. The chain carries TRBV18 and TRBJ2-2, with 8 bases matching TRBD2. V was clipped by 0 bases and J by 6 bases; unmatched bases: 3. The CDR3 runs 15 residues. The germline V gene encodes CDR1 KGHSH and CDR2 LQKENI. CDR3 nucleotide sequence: TGTGCCAGCTCACCACCGGGACTAGACTCCGGGGAGCTGTTTTTT. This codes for CASSPPGLDSGELFF.

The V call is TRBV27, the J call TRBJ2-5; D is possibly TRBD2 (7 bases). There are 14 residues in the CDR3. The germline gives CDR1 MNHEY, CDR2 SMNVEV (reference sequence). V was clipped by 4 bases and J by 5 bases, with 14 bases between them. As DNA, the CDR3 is TGTGCCAGCAGTTCAGTACAGGGAGGGGAGACCCAGTACTTC. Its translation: CASSSVQGGETQYF.

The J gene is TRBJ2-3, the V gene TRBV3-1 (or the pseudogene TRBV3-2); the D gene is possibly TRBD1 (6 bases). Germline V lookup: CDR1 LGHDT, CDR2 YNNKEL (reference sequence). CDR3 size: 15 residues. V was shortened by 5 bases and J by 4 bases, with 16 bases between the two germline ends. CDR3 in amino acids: CASSTGTNRADTQYF. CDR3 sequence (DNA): TGTGCCAGCAGCACCGGGACAAACAGGGCAGATACGCAGTATTTT.

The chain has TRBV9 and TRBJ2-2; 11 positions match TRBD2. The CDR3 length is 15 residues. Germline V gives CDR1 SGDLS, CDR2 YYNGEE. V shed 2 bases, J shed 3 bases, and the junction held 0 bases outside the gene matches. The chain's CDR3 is CASSVSGRDTGELFF. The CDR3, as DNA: TGTGCCAGCAGCGTTAGCGGGAGGGACACCGGGGAGCTGTTTTTT.

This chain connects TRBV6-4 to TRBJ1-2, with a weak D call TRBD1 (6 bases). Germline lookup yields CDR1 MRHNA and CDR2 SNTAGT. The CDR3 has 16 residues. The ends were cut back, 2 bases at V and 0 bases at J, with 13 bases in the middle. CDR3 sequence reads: CASSDGTGKPNYGYTF. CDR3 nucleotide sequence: TGTGCCAGCAGTGACGGTACAGGGAAGCCTAACTATGGCTACACCTTC.

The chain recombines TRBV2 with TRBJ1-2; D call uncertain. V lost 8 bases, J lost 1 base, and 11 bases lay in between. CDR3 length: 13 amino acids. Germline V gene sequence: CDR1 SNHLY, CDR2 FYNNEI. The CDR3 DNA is TGTGCCAGCGCGCGGGGTGTTAACTATGGCTACACCTTC. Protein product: CASARGVNYGYTF.